What follows are 17 T cell receptor beta chains derived from one specimen sequenced in a study of T-cell reconstitution after alpha-beta-depleted transplantation in children. Unique molecular identifiers were incorporated when the TCRbeta library was constructed. TCRdb re-called the PCR reads with MiXCR, one entry per CDR3 protein. The sample contains around 450,000 distinct CDR3 sequences, about 10% of which appear only once. Sample: PBMCs, taken before TCRalphabeta/CD19-depleted stem cell transplant. These receptors all come from a child aged 2-15 years with inherited bone marrow failure, due to receive a stem cell transplant.

This clonotype appeared many times. This sequence joins TRBV11-2 and TRBJ2-1, with 11 positions matching TRBD2. J lost 1 base, V lost 5 bases, and 7 bases had no gene match. Germline lookup yields CDR1 SGHAT and CDR2 FQNNGV. The length of the CDR3 is 17 residues. Written as DNA, the CDR3 is TGTGCCAGCAGCCGACTTAGCGGGAGGGCGTCCTACAATGAGCAGTTCTTC. Translation gives CASSRLSGRASYNEQFF.

There are many counts of this clonotype. This rearrangement joins TRBV7-8 to TRBJ2-1; the D gene is possibly TRBD1 (6 bases). The CDR3 is 16 amino acids. Germline CDR1 reads SGHVS; CDR2 reads FQNEAQ. V was clipped by 5 bases and J by 9 bases, with 23 bases between them. This CDR3 is CASSNPPGADSGEQFF. CDR3 in DNA: TGTGCCAGCAGCAACCCCCCAGGGGCGGACTCCGGTGAGCAGTTCTTC. Using reference TRBV7-8 and TRBJ2-1 for the parts outside the CDR3, the full variable domain is GAGVSQSPRYKVAKRGQDVALRCDPISGHVSLFWYQQALGQGPEFLTYFQNEAQLDKSGLPSDRFFAERPEGSVSTLKIQRTQQEDSAVYLCASSNPPGADSGEQFFGPGTRLTVL.

J is TRBJ2-3 and V is TRBV20-1; D uncertain. The CDR3 totals 14 residues. V shed 2 bases and J shed 1 base, with 10 bases lying between them. Looked up from germline, CDR1 is DFQATT and CDR2 is SNEGSKA (reference sequence). The CDR3 coding sequence is TGCAGTGCTAGAAACTGGGAAGGCACAGATACGCAGTATTTT. It codes for CSARNWEGTDTQYF.

In its sample, this clonotype was seen a few times. This sequence joins TRBV15 and TRBJ2-6; 10 nucleotides agree with TRBD2. This CDR3 is built from 19 residues. Losses at the gene ends were 1 base for V and 2 bases for J; bases not matched to a gene: 8. CDR1 and CDR2 (germline): LNHNV, YYDKDF (reference sequence). The chain's CDR3 is CATSRAYGSGRAGANVLTF. CDR3 DNA sequence: TGTGCCACCAGCAGAGCCTATGGGAGCGGGAGGGCTGGGGCCAACGTCCTGACTTTC.

In this sample, this clonotype turned up many times. The J gene is TRBJ2-3, the V gene TRBV29-1, with D possibly being TRBD1 or TRBD2 (5 bases each). The germline V gene has CDR1 SQVTM and CDR2 ANQGSEA. The CDR3 extends over 14 amino acids. Trimming shortened V by 7 bases and J by 1 base, and 15 bases separated the two germline ends. The CDR3 reads CSASGTFGTDTQYF. The CDR3 nucleotides read TGCAGCGCATCCGGGACCTTTGGCACAGATACGCAGTATTTT.

In its sample, this clonotype was seen many times. The chain couples TRBV7-2 to TRBJ2-7; 12 nucleotides match TRBD2. The CDR3 length is 16 residues. The V gene's germline CDR1 is SGHTA and CDR2 FQGNSA. V lost 0 bases, J lost 2 bases, and 2 bases stayed unmatched. The chain's CDR3 is CASSLALAGGPYEQYF. The CDR3 DNA is TGTGCCAGCAGCTTAGCCCTAGCGGGAGGGCCCTACGAGCAGTACTTC.

Comment on this clonotype: One end of the junction is discordant with germline, which a read error may explain. This rearrangement joins TRBV12-3 or TRBV12-4 to TRBJ2-3, with TRBD2 matching 11 bases. This CDR3 is built from 19 residues. The CDR3 nucleotides are TGTGCCTGCAGCGACCCGTCTAGCGGGAGGATCGCTAGCACAGATACGCAGTATTTT. Its protein is CACSDPSSGRIASTDTQYF.

This clonotype has ten or more counts. The CDR3 reads CASSLQGFEQFF. The CDR3 bases are TGTGCCAGCAGTCTCCAGGGGTTTGAGCAGTTCTTC. This sequence joins TRBV27 and TRBJ2-1; D might be TRBD1 (6 bases). Germline assignment: CDR1 MNHEY and CDR2 SMNVEV (reference sequence). With 5 bases removed from V and 9 bases from J, the gap between germline ends came to 11 bases. This CDR3 contains 12 residues.

This chain links TRBV4-3 with TRBJ1-1, with D unclear. Germline V gene lookup returns CDR1 LGHNA and CDR2 YSLEER. The CDR3 spans 15 residues. The V gene lost 0 bases and the J gene lost 6 bases, with 14 bases spanning the gap. The CDR3 DNA reads as TGCGCCAGCAGCCAAGATCAAGACTGGCCCGCTGAAGCTTTCTTT. Amino acids: CASSQDQDWPAEAFF.

The V call is TRBV19, the J call TRBJ1-1, with 11 bases that match TRBD1. Germline V gene sequence: CDR1 LNHDA, CDR2 SQIVND (reference sequence). The CDR3 is made up of 16 amino acids. The J segment lost 1 base and the V segment lost 4 bases, leaving 5 bases of the junction unmatched. The CDR3: CASSTSDRGQNTEAFF. The CDR3 nucleotides are TGTGCCAGTAGTACATCGGACAGGGGGCAGAACACTGAAGCTTTCTTT.

The J gene is TRBJ1-1, the V gene TRBV5-1; TRBD1 matches at 7 bases. The CDR3 consists of 16 residues. CDR1 and CDR2 (germline): SGHRS, YFSETQ. V dropped 0 bases and J dropped 1; count of bases not matched to a gene: 6. CDR3 bases: TGCGCCAGCAGCTTGGCTACGGGACAGCCGAACACTGAAGCTTTCTTT. Its translation: CASSLATGQPNTEAFF. The full variable domain, in which reference TRBV5-1 and TRBJ1-1 provide the parts outside the CDR3, is KAGVTQTPRYLIKTRGQQVTLSCSPISGHRSVSWYQQTPGQGLQFLFEYFSETQRNKGNFPGRFSGRQFSNSRSEMNVSTLELGDSALYLCASSLATGQPNTEAFFGQGTRLTVV.

This clonotype was seen only a few times. V is TRBV6-2 or TRBV6-3 and J is TRBJ2-7; the D gene is possibly TRBD2 (6 bases). The V end lost 9 bases, the J end lost 5 bases, and 20 bases lay between the germline ends. Germline V gives CDR1 MNHEY, CDR2 SVGEGT. The CDR3 consists of 14 residues. Written as DNA, the CDR3 is TGTGCCAGGACCCCGGGCGGGATCGACGACGAGCAGTACTTC. Protein sequence: CARTPGGIDDEQYF.

This clonotype has at least ten counts. The rearrangement joins TRBV9 to TRBJ2-7; the D gene is possibly TRBD2 (5 bases). The CDR3 contains 13 residues. Trimming cost V 0 bases and J 7 bases, with 11 bases left between them. CDR1 and CDR2 from the germline V gene are SGDLS and YYNGEE. The CDR3 loop is CASSVVGGREQYF. In DNA form, the CDR3 reads TGTGCCAGCAGCGTAGTAGGAGGTCGAGAGCAGTACTTC.

The V and J genes are TRBV2 and TRBJ1-2; unclear D gene. Germline CDR1 SNHLY, CDR2 FYNNEI. The CDR3 has 12 residues. The V gene lost 8 bases and the J gene lost 3 bases, with 10 bases spanning the gap. This CDR3 is CASEVGDYGYTF. CDR3 nucleotide sequence: TGTGCCAGCGAGGTTGGGGACTATGGCTACACCTTC.

This clonotype was recorded at least ten times. This chain uses TRBV20-1 with TRBJ2-7, with TRBD1 as a possible D gene (5 bases). The CDR3 extends over 14 amino acids. Germline CDR1 DFQATT, CDR2 SNEGSKA (reference sequence). V lost 0 bases, J lost 1 base, and 10 bases lay in between. The CDR3 sequence is CSARDRATSYEQYF. The DNA of the CDR3 is TGCAGTGCTAGAGACAGGGCAACTTCCTACGAGCAGTACTTC.

The chain links TRBV5-4 to TRBJ2-7; 8 bases line up with TRBD1. The CDR3 contains 17 residues. The germline V gene encodes CDR1 SGHNT and CDR2 YYREEE (reference sequence). V gave up 0 bases and J gave up 0 bases; unmatched junction bases: 8. For the CDR3, the DNA is TGTGCCAGCAGCTTGGTACCATGGACAGGGAACTCCTACGAGCAGTACTTC. Its protein product is CASSLVPWTGNSYEQYF.

At least ten counts were recorded for this clonotype. The V call is TRBV20-1, the J call TRBJ2-3, with D maybe TRBD2 (6 bases). Trimming stripped 3 bases from V and 2 bases from J, with 15 bases between. The CDR3 sequence is 15 residues long. Germline CDR1 is DFQATT and CDR2 is SNEGSKA (reference sequence). The CDR3 region is CSARDGTYNTDTQYF. CDR3 in DNA: TGCAGTGCTAGGGATGGGACTTACAACACAGATACGCAGTATTTT.